These T cell receptor beta chains were read from a single sample in a study of OX40 agonist ivuxolimab in advanced cancers. Sequencing used immunoSEQ multiplex PCR; TCRdb keeps in-frame clones, though not all of them. The sample has tens of thousands of clones, 88% seen once. This material consisted of CD4+ or CD8+ T cells sorted from blood, taken in a trial of the OX40 agonist ivuxolimab. Receptors originate from an adult with an advanced solid tumor such as melanoma, head and neck, liver or kidney cancer. CDR3s include the opening cysteine and the closing phenylalanine or tryptophan. Each record gives: J gene, clone size, V gene, D gene, CDR3 DNA, CDR3 protein. A D gene is named only where the DNA matches it firmly. Clone size is not always given. Where it is, it says once, few, many or a class for expanded clones.

J: TRBJ2-7
size: .
V: TRBV19
D: TRBD2
DNA: TGTGCCAGTAGTTCGCCGGGACTAGCGGGGATCGAGCAGTACTTC
CDR3: CASSSPGLAGIEQYF

J: TRBJ1-1
size: .
V: TRBV25-1
D: .
DNA: TGTGCCAGCGGAGTCGGGGGGGCGGTAGGCACTGAAGCTTTCTTT
CDR3: CASGVGGAVGTEAFF

J: TRBJ2-5
size: .
V: TRBV5-6
D: TRBD2
DNA: TGTGCCAGCAGCTTTAGCGGGGGCCAAGAGACCCAGTACTTC
CDR3: CASSFSGGQETQYF

J: TRBJ2-2
size: once
V: TRBV7-7
D: TRBD1
DNA: TGTGCTAGCAGCTGGCAACAGGGGGCAGACACCGGGGAGCTGTTTTTT
CDR3: CASSWQQGADTGELFF

J: TRBJ2-7
size: .
V: TRBV5-1
D: TRBD1
DNA: TGCGCCAGCAGCCAAGGGGACAGCCTGAACGGGCAGTACTTC
CDR3: CASSQGDSLNGQYF

J: TRBJ1-6
size: .
V: TRBV6-6
D: .
DNA: TGTGCCAGCACCCGAGACAGCTCCTATAATTCACCCCTCCACTTT
CDR3: CASTRDSSYNSPLHF

J: TRBJ1-1
size: once
V: TRBV5-4
D: .
DNA: TGTGCCAGCAGCTGGGACCAGGCGGGTGAAGCTTTCTTT
CDR3: CASSWDQAGEAFF

J: TRBJ1-3
size: .
V: TRBV7-9
D: .
DNA: TGTGCCAACCATCGAGTTTGGTTT
CDR3: CANHRVWF

J: TRBJ2-7
size: once
V: TRBV25-1
D: TRBD2
DNA: TGTGCCAGCTTGGGGGGGGCCTACGAGCAGTACTTC
CDR3: CASLGGAYEQYF

J: TRBJ1-5
size: .
V: TRBV6-1
D: TRBD1
DNA: TGTGCCAGCAGAGACAGGGGTGGAGGCAATCAGCCCCAGCATTTT
CDR3: CASRDRGGGNQPQHF

J: TRBJ2-1
size: .
V: TRBV10-3
D: TRBD2
DNA: TGTGCCATCAGTGAGTCGGAGATAGCGGGGGGGCTCAATGAGCAGTTCTTC
CDR3: CAISESEIAGGLNEQFF

J: TRBJ2-7
size: .
V: TRBV4-2
D: .
DNA: TGTGCCAGCAGCCAAGATCAGGGGAAGCCCTACGAGCAGTACTTC
CDR3: CASSQDQGKPYEQYF

J: TRBJ1-2
size: .
V: TRBV6-4
D: .
DNA: TGTGCCAGCAGTGACTGGAAAAGCTATGGCTACACCTTC
CDR3: CASSDWKSYGYTF

J: TRBJ2-5
size: .
V: TRBV20-1
D: TRBD2
DNA: TGCAGTGGACTAGCCGAGACCCAGTACTTC
CDR3: CSGLAETQYF

J: TRBJ1-1
size: .
V: TRBV6-6
D: .
DNA: TGTGCCAGCAGTTACTCTTCAAGTCCTGAAGCTTTCTTT
CDR3: CASSYSSSPEAFF

J: TRBJ1-2
size: .
V: TRBV2
D: .
DNA: TGTGCCAGCATGTGGCTCGGCTATTCGAACACCTTC
CDR3: CASMWLGYSNTF

J: TRBJ2-3
size: .
V: TRBV5-6
D: TRBD1
DNA: TGTGCCAGCAGCTTCTTCGCGGACAGGGGAGATACGCAGTATTTT
CDR3: CASSFFADRGDTQYF

J: TRBJ2-7
size: .
V: TRBV6-5
D: .
DNA: TGTGCCAGCAGCCGAGTGGTAGGCTACGAGCAGTACTTC
CDR3: CASSRVVGYEQYF

J: TRBJ1-6
size: few
V: TRBV4-2
D: .
DNA: TGTGCCAGCAGCCAATATGGGGGCCGGCCGGATTCACCCCTCCACTTT
CDR3: CASSQYGGRPDSPLHF

J: TRBJ2-1
size: once
V: TRBV9
D: .
DNA: TGTGCCAGCAGCGCCCGTCCCTACAATGAGCAGTTCTTC
CDR3: CASSARPYNEQFF

J: TRBJ2-4
size: .
V: TRBV10-3
D: .
DNA: TGTGCCATCAGTGATAGCGTCCAGAACAAAAACATTCAGTACTTC
CDR3: CAISDSVQNKNIQYF

J: TRBJ1-3
size: .
V: TRBV30
D: .
DNA: TGTGCCTGGAGCCGGGGAGCCGGAAACACCATATATTTT
CDR3: CAWSRGAGNTIYF

J: TRBJ1-5
size: .
V: TRBV5-5
D: TRBD1
DNA: TGTGCCAGCAGCTCCGGACAGGGTGGTCCTCAGCCCCAGCATTTT
CDR3: CASSSGQGGPQPQHF

J: TRBJ2-3
size: .
V: TRBV7-2
D: TRBD2
DNA: TGTGCCAGCAGCTTACGATCAGCGGGGGGGGTCACAGATACGCAGTATTTT
CDR3: CASSLRSAGGVTDTQYF

J: TRBJ2-3
size: .
V: TRBV29-1
D: .
DNA: TGCAGCGCCCCCCAGGGGCTAGATACGCAGTATTTT
CDR3: CSAPQGLDTQYF

J: TRBJ2-7
size: .
V: TRBV5-6
D: TRBD1
DNA: TGTGCCAGCACCTCTGTCCGGGACAGCCTGACCCTGGTGCAGTACTTC
CDR3: CASTSVRDSLTLVQYF

J: TRBJ2-7
size: once
V: TRBV7-9
D: TRBD2
DNA: TGTGCCAGCAGCCTAACTAGCGGTTGGGTCTCCTACGAGCAGTACTTC
CDR3: CASSLTSGWVSYEQYF

J: TRBJ1-1
size: .
V: TRBV29-1
D: .
DNA: TGCAGCGGTAAGGCGGGCCTTAACACTGAAGCTTTCTTT
CDR3: CSGKAGLNTEAFF

J: TRBJ1-6
size: .
V: TRBV6-1
D: .
DNA: TGTGCCAGCAGTGAATCGGCAGGGAAGGGGTCACCCCTCCACTTT
CDR3: CASSESAGKGSPLHF

J: TRBJ1-1
size: few
V: TRBV18
D: .
DNA: TGTGCCAGCTCACCCGACAGTGAAGCTTTCTTT
CDR3: CASSPDSEAFF

J: TRBJ2-1
size: .
V: TRBV7-2
D: TRBD2
DNA: TGTGCCAGCAGCTTATCCCCCTCGGCGGGGGGCTCCTACAATGAGCAGTTCTTC
CDR3: CASSLSPSAGGSYNEQFF

J: TRBJ2-2
size: .
V: TRBV9
D: TRBD1
DNA: TGTGCCAGCAGCGTAGGCATCGGGACCCAGGGGGCCGGGGAGCTGTTTTTT
CDR3: CASSVGIGTQGAGELFF

J: TRBJ2-3
size: .
V: TRBV19
D: TRBD2
DNA: TGTGCCAGTAGTATAGCCAGAAGATCGCCGGGACTAGCGGGGGGAAGAGATACGCAGTATTTT
CDR3: CASSIARRSPGLAGGRDTQYF

J: TRBJ1-1
size: few
V: TRBV6-1
D: .
DNA: TGTGCCAGCAGCAGGTGGGGAAACACTGAAGCTTTCTTT
CDR3: CASSRWGNTEAFF

J: TRBJ1-5
size: .
V: TRBV5-1
D: .
DNA: TGCGCCAGCAGCTTGGAGGGTTTCGGCAATCAGCCCCAGCATTTT
CDR3: CASSLEGFGNQPQHF

J: TRBJ2-7
size: .
V: TRBV15
D: TRBD1
DNA: TGTGCCACCAGCAGAGGACAGGGTTCCTACGAGCAGTACTTC
CDR3: CATSRGQGSYEQYF

J: TRBJ1-1
size: .
V: TRBV29-1
D: TRBD1
DNA: TGCAGCGTTTCCGGGACAGGGAGGACTGAAGCTTTCTTT
CDR3: CSVSGTGRTEAFF

J: TRBJ1-4
size: .
V: TRBV14
D: .
DNA: TGTGCCAGCAGCCTGGGATTATTCGAAAAACTGTTTTTT
CDR3: CASSLGLFEKLFF

J: TRBJ2-3
size: .
V: TRBV4-1
D: TRBD2
DNA: TGCGCCAGCAGCCAAGATTGGGGACTAGCATCAGATACGCAGTATTTT
CDR3: CASSQDWGLASDTQYF

J: TRBJ1-2
size: once
V: TRBV6-6
D: .
DNA: TGTGCCAGCGTTTGGACAGCTAAAGGGGATGGCTACACCTTC
CDR3: CASVWTAKGDGYTF